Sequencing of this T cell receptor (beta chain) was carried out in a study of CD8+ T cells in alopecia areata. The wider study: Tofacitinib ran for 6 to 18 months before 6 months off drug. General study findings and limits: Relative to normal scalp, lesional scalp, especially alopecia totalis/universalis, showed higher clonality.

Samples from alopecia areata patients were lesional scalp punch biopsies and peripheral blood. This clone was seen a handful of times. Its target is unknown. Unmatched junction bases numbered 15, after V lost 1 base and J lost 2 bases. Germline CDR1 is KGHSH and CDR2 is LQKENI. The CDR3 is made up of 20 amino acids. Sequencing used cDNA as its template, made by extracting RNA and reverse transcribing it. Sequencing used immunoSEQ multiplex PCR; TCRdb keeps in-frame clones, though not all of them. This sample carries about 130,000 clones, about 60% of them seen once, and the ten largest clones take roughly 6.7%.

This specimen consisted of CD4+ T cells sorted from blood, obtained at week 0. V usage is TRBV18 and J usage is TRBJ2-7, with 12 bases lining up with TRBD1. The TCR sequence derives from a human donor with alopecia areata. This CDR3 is CASSPQFRDRGRSTPYEQYF. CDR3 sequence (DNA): TGTGCCAGCTCACCACAGTTCCGGGACAGGGGGCGAAGTACGCCCTACGAGCAGTACTTC.